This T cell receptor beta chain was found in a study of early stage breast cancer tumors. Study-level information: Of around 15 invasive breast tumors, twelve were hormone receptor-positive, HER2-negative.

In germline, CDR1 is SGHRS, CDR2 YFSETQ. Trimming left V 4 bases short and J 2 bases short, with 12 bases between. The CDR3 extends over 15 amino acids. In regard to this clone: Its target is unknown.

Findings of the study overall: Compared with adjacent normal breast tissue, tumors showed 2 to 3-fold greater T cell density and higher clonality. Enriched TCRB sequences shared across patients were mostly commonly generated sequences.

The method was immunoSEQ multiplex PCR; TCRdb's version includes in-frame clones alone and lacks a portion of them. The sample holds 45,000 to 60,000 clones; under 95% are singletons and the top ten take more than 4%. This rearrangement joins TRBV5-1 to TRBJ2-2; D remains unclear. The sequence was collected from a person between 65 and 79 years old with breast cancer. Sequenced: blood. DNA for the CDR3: TGCGCCAGCAGCGTAAGATACAGTAACACCGGGGAGCTGTTTTTT. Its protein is CASSVRYSNTGELFF. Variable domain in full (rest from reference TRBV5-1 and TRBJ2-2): KAGVTQTPRYLIKTRGQQVTLSCSPISGHRSVSWYQQTPGQGLQFLFEYFSETQRNKGNFPGRFSGRQFSNSRSEMNVSTLELGDSALYLCASSVRYSNTGELFFGEGSRLTVL.